Listed below are T cell receptor beta chains from one sample, sequenced in a study of shared clonotypes between healthy human individuals. TCRdb's copy holds only in-frame clones and misses some; the assay was immunoSEQ multiplex PCR. The data show about 2.2 million clones, approximately 92% seen once. Input material: naive CD8+ T cells from PBMCs. The receptors originated from a man younger than 35 in good health. Some clones in this sample may be carry-over from other donors' samples. The CDR3 runs from the conserved cysteine through the conserved F or W. A D gene is named only where the DNA matches it firmly. Expanded clones get a size class; other rows say once, few or many, or leave the size out.

V gene,D gene,clone size,J gene,CDR3 DNA,CDR3 protein
TRBV5-4,TRBD1,-,TRBJ2-7,TGTGCCAGCAGCTTATCCGGGACAGGGGCCTACGAGCAGTACTTC,CASSLSGTGAYEQYF
TRBV11-2,TRBD2,-,TRBJ2-1,TGTGCCAGCCGTTCGAAATGGGCTAGCGGGGGCCACAATGAGCAGTTCTTC,CASRSKWASGGHNEQFF
TRBV19,-,-,TRBJ2-2,TGTGCCAGTAGTAGACCTTCGGGCAGGGGCACCGGGGAGCTGTTTTTT,CASSRPSGRGTGELFF
TRBV4-3,-,-,TRBJ2-7,TGCGCCAGCAGCCAAGATGGGGGCAGCGGTGCGCGATACTTC,CASSQDGGSGARYF
TRBV5-1,-,-,TRBJ1-2,TGCGCCAGCAGCTTGAGCAGGGGTAACTATGGCTACACCTTC,CASSLSRGNYGYTF
TRBV11-2,-,-,TRBJ2-7,TGTGCCAGCAGCTTATCCGCCCGCTACGAGCAGTACTTC,CASSLSARYEQYF
TRBV28,TRBD1,-,TRBJ2-1,TGTGCCAGCAGTTTATCATGGCCAGGGGGCTCCGATGAGCAGTTCTTC,CASSLSWPGGSDEQFF
TRBV7-9,-,once,TRBJ2-5,TGTGCCAGCAGCCGAGGGGGGCGTGGGGAGACCCAGTACTTC,CASSRGGRGETQYF
TRBV9,-,-,TRBJ2-1,TGTGCCAGCAGCCCTTGGGTCTATAATTCTAGGAATGAGCAGTTCTTC,CASSPWVYNSRNEQFF
TRBV7-8,-,-,TRBJ2-1,TGTGCCAGCAGCTTAGAGGGGAGTTGGTACAATGAGCAGTTCTTC,CASSLEGSWYNEQFF
TRBV7-3,-,-,TRBJ2-1,TGTGCCAGCAGGGGGGACGGAGAACATGAGCAGTTCTTC,CASRGDGEHEQFF
TRBV5-6,-,-,TRBJ1-1,TGTGCCAGCAGCAGGGCGGACGGACTGTATGCTGAAGCTTTCTTT,CASSRADGLYAEAFF
TRBV29-1,-,-,TRBJ1-1,TGCAGCCCGGTGGTACGAGATCACACTGAAGCTTTCTTT,CSPVVRDHTEAFF
TRBV27,TRBD1,-,TRBJ1-5,TGTGCCAGCAGTTTCCGAAACACAGGGGGCATCCATGGACAGCCCCAGCATTTT,CASSFRNTGGIHGQPQHF
TRBV15,-,-,TRBJ2-1,TGTGCCACCAGCAGAGAAGGGACCATTTCCTACAATGAGCAGTTCTTC,CATSREGTISYNEQFF
TRBV6-1,-,-,TRBJ1-1,TGTGCCAGCAGTGAAGGGGTGAACACTGAAGCTTTCTTT,CASSEGVNTEAFF
TRBV7-6,-,-,TRBJ2-5,TGTGCCAGCAGCCCCAGAAATAGCGGAGGGACCCAGTACTTC,CASSPRNSGGTQYF
TRBV9,TRBD2,-,TRBJ2-3,TGTGCCAGCAGCACCGCCGGGACTAGCGGCACAGATACGCAGTATTTT,CASSTAGTSGTDTQYF
TRBV15,-,-,TRBJ2-5,TGTGCCACCAGCAGAGGAGGGGGCCAAGAGACCCAGTACTTC,CATSRGGGQETQYF
TRBV7-9,TRBD2,-,TRBJ2-3,TGTGCCAGCAGCAACCTAGCGGGAGCCGAACATTCAATAGATACGCAGTATTTT,CASSNLAGAEHSIDTQYF
TRBV11-2,-,-,TRBJ2-3,TGTGCCAGCAGCTTAGGACAGATCACAGATACGCAGTATTTT,CASSLGQITDTQYF